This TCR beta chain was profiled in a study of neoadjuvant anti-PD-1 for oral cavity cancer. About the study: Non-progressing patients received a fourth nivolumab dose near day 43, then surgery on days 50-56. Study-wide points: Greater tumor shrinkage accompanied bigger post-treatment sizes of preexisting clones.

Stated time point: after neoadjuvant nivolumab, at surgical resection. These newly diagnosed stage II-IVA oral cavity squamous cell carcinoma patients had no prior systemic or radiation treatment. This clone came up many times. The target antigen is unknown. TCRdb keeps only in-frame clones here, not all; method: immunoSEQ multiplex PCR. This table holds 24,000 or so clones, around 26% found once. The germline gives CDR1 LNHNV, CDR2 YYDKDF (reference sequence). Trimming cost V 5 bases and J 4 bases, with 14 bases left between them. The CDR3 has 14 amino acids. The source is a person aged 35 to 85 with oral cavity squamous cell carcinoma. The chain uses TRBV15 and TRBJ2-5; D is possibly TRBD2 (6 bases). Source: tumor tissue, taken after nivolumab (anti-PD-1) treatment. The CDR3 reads CATSRGEEVETQYF. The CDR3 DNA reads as TGTGCCACCAGCCGAGGGGAGGAGGTAGAGACCCAGTACTTC.